This TCR beta chain is drawn from a study of blood T cells in healthy people across ages. CDR3 length: 14 amino acids. With 9 bases removed from V and 2 bases from J, the gap between germline ends came to 17 bases. Germline CDR1 ENHRY, CDR2 SYGVKD. A sample-barcoded 5' primer and a J-beta primer mix were used in a second PCR of roughly 6 to 11 cycles. TCRdb ran MiXCR on the 5' RACE reads and lists one entry per CDR3 protein. The sample includes around 900,000 distinct CDR3 sequences, 51% of them seen just once. The TCR comes from an older woman in good health. The rearrangement joins TRBV10-3 to TRBJ2-7; the D call may be TRBD1 or TRBD2 (5 bases each). The source material was blood. CDR3 protein: CAMSQGTGTYEQYF. The DNA for the CDR3 is TGTGCCATGAGTCAAGGGACGGGGACCTACGAGCAGTACTTC.